The 28 T cell receptor beta chains below were found in one sample sequenced in a study of blood T cell repertoires in COVID-19. The repertoire was sequenced with immunoSEQ multiplex PCR; TCRdb's copy has only in-frame clones and lacks some. The repertoire holds around 150,000 clones, with roughly 91% as singletons. The sample consisted of peripheral blood. These TCRs come from a man aged 18 to 35 with acute or convalescent COVID-19.

The rearrangement joins TRBV6-5 to TRBJ2-1, with a possible D match to TRBD2 (6 bases). There are 14 residues in the CDR3. Germline values: CDR1 MNHEY, CDR2 SVGAGI. V was shortened by 7 bases and J by 5 bases, with 15 bases between the two germline ends. The CDR3 region has the DNA TGTGCCAGCAAACCGGGACTTCAAAACAATGAGCAGTTCTTC. Protein product: CASKPGLQNNEQFF.

V gene TRBV4-2 combines with J gene TRBJ2-3; TRBD2 matches at 8 bases. CDR1 LGHNA and CDR2 YNFKEQ come from the germline V gene. The CDR3 has 15 amino acids. V was pared by 0 bases and J by 5 bases, with 4 bases of the junction left unmatched. This chain's CDR3 is CASSQEKRELDTQYF. CDR3 sequence (DNA): TGTGCCAGCAGCCAAGAGAAGCGGGAGCTAGATACGCAGTATTTT.

This clone was counted a single time. The chain joins TRBV19 to TRBJ1-1, with 7 bases matching TRBD1. V shed 6 bases, J shed 4 bases, and the junction held 5 bases outside the gene matches. The CDR3 sequence is 13 residues long. Germline CDR1 LNHDA, CDR2 SQIVND (reference sequence). The CDR3, as DNA: TGTGCCAGTAGCTCCAGGGGGGCCACTGAAGCTTTCTTT. Its protein product is CASSSRGATEAFF.

For the CDR3, the DNA is TGTGCCACCAGCAGAGTTCGGGGACAGAGCTCTGGAAACACCATATATTTT. It specifies CATSRVRGQSSGNTIYF. This chain joins TRBV15 and TRBJ1-3; the match to TRBD1 covers 7 bases. Per germline, CDR1 LNHNV and CDR2 YYDKDF (reference sequence). The junction had 6 bases not matched to a gene; V was cut back by 1 base and J by 0 bases. This CDR3 region has 17 residues.

V and J are TRBV7-2 and TRBJ2-1; a weak D match, TRBD2 (6 bases). V lost 6 bases and J lost 5, with 17 bases in between. CDR3 size: 15 residues. Germline V CDR1 and CDR2: SGHTA, FQGNSA. This CDR3 is CASSRPGLGNNEQFF. In nucleotides, the CDR3 is TGTGCCAGCAGTAGACCGGGACTTGGGAACAATGAGCAGTTCTTC.

This clone was seen once. J is TRBJ1-1 and V is TRBV7-9; D unresolved. Trimming took off 0 bases at V and 0 bases at J, with 14 bases between the two ends. The germline V gene encodes CDR1 SEHNR and CDR2 FQNEAQ (reference sequence). The CDR3 runs 17 residues. Here the CDR3 reads CASSLAHLTGMNTEAFF. The CDR3 bases are TGTGCCAGCAGCTTAGCCCATCTGACGGGGATGAACACTGAAGCTTTCTTT.

The V and J genes are TRBV19 and TRBJ1-1, with D unresolved. V dropped 4 bases and J dropped 5 bases, with 17 bases sitting between them. Germline CDR1 is LNHDA and CDR2 is SQIVND (reference sequence). This CDR3 comprises 15 residues. The CDR3 region is CASSTPAVGRTEAFF. As DNA, the CDR3 is TGTGCCAGTAGTACGCCCGCGGTAGGCCGTACTGAAGCTTTCTTT.

The V gene is TRBV20-1, the J gene TRBJ2-7, with D perhaps matching TRBD2 (5 bases). Trimming stripped 3 bases from V and 2 bases from J, with 14 bases between. The CDR3 loop spans 14 amino acids. The germline CDR1 and CDR2 sequences are DFQATT and SNEGSKA (reference sequence). The CDR3 sequence: CSASIAGQTYEQYF. In nucleotides, the CDR3 is TGCAGTGCTAGTATTGCGGGCCAGACCTACGAGCAGTACTTC.

CDR3 in amino acids: CASSLPGTDIPSYEQYF. The CDR3 DNA reads TGTGCCAGCAGCTTACCGGGGACAGATATTCCCTCCTACGAGCAGTACTTC. The J gene is TRBJ2-7, the V gene TRBV7-8, with 7 bases matching TRBD1. Per the germline V gene, CDR1 is SGHVS and CDR2 is FQNEAQ. CDR3 length equals 17 residues. V was pared by 2 bases and J by 0 bases, with 10 bases of the junction left unmatched.

The chain uses TRBV5-5 and TRBJ2-7; 9 bases map to TRBD1. V trimming: 4 bases; J trimming: 3 bases; junction bases outside the gene matches: 8. Germline V gives CDR1 SGHKS, CDR2 YYEKEE (reference sequence). The CDR3 has 15 amino acids. The CDR3 nucleotides are TGTGCCAGCAGCCCGGGACAGGGAAACGTCTACGAGCAGTACTTC. This codes for CASSPGQGNVYEQYF. Filled out from reference TRBV5-5 and TRBJ2-7, the complete variable domain reads DAGVTQSPTHLIKTRGQQVTLRCSPISGHKSVSWYQQVLGQGPQFIFQYYEKEERGRGNFPDRFSARQFPNYSSELNVNALLLGDSALYLCASSPGQGNVYEQYFGPGTRLTVT.

The CDR3 is CASSQTRGPFGYTF. Here the CDR3 DNA reads TGTGCCAGCAGTCAAACCAGGGGACCCTTTGGCTACACCTTC. J is TRBJ1-2 and V is TRBV27; D is possibly TRBD1 (6 bases). The CDR3 contains 14 residues. Between the trimmed V and J ends, which lost 5 bases and 7 bases, there was a span of 17 bases. Germline assignment: CDR1 MNHEY and CDR2 SMNVEV (reference sequence).

V gene TRBV28 combines with J gene TRBJ1-5; 7 bases agree with TRBD1. CDR1 is MDHEN, CDR2 SYDVKM, per germline. The CDR3 has 20 residues. Trimming took 4 bases from V and 0 from J; bases not matched to a gene: 18. CDR3 sequence: CASSYIIETGLVDSNQPQHF. In DNA form, the CDR3 reads TGTGCCAGCAGTTACATCATCGAGACAGGGTTGGTCGATAGCAATCAGCCCCAGCATTTT.

This chain uses TRBV13 with TRBJ1-1, with D possibly being TRBD1 (6 bases). Germline CDR1 is PRHDT and CDR2 is FYEKMQ (reference sequence). The CDR3 contains 17 residues. Trimming removed 2 bases from V and 7 bases from J, with 23 bases in between. CDR3 DNA sequence: TGTGCCAGCAGCTTATACGGCCAGGGGAAAGCGGCATATGAAGCTTTCTTT. Translated: CASSLYGQGKAAYEAFF.

This clone was observed once. CDR3 sequence reads: CASSRRLAGIVEGDEQFF. DNA for the CDR3: TGTGCCAGCAGCCGGAGGCTAGCGGGAATTGTAGAAGGCGATGAGCAGTTCTTC. J is TRBJ2-1 and V is TRBV3-1 (or the pseudogene TRBV3-2), with 9 bases identical to TRBD2. The CDR3 length is 18 residues. Germline V gene data show CDR1 as LGHDT and CDR2 as YNNKEL (reference sequence). J gave up 8 bases and V 4 bases, and 18 bases lay outside the gene matches.

The genes are TRBV5-1 and TRBJ2-1; 13 nucleotides agree with TRBD2. V lost 4 bases to trimming and J lost 7 bases; unmatched junction nucleotides: 11. CDR3 length: 17 residues. Germline CDR1 reads SGHRS; CDR2 reads YFSETQ. The CDR3 region is CASSGNQLAGGANEQFF. DNA of the CDR3: TGCGCCAGCAGCGGAAATCAACTAGCGGGAGGGGCGAATGAGCAGTTCTTC.

The chain uses TRBV30 and TRBJ1-2, with D possibly matching TRBD1 (5 bases). The V end lost 7 bases, the J end lost 2 bases, and 11 bases lay between the germline ends. Per germline, CDR1 GTSNPN and CDR2 SVGIG (reference sequence). The CDR3 contains 12 residues. The CDR3 loop is CAFGRANYGYTF. In DNA, the CDR3 is TGTGCCTTCGGCAGGGCGAACTATGGCTACACCTTC.

The chain employs TRBV18 and TRBJ1-1; 12 bases are shared with TRBD1. Per the germline V gene, CDR1 is KGHSH and CDR2 is LQKENI. CDR3 length equals 15 residues. With 2 bases clipped from V and 7 bases from J, the junction kept 5 bases outside the gene matches. The CDR3, as DNA: TGTGCCAGCTCACCATCGGGACAGGGGGCAGTTGAAGCTTTCTTT. This encodes CASSPSGQGAVEAFF.

The chain recombines TRBV4-1 with TRBJ1-1; 9 bases line up with TRBD1. The CDR3 length is 16 residues. Germline assignment: CDR1 MGHRA and CDR2 YSYEKL. J gave up 3 bases and V 4 bases, and 9 bases lay outside the gene matches. The DNA for the CDR3 is TGCGCCAGCAGCCCCGGGACAGGGATGCGAGACACTGAAGCTTTCTTT. This codes for CASSPGTGMRDTEAFF.

The chain uses TRBV5-1 and TRBJ2-2; 7 nucleotides line up with TRBD2. CDR3 length: 13 residues. V lost 5 bases to trimming and J lost 5 bases; unmatched junction nucleotides: 3. The V gene's germline CDR1 is SGHRS and CDR2 YFSETQ. CDR3 residues: CASSPSGTGELFF. The CDR3 bases are TGCGCCAGCAGTCCTAGCGGAACCGGGGAGCTGTTTTTT.

This sequence joins TRBV27 and TRBJ1-6; D remains ambiguous. There are 16 residues in the CDR3. V gave up 8 bases and J gave up 5 bases, with 19 bases separating them. The germline V gene has CDR1 MNHEY and CDR2 SMNVEV (reference sequence). CDR3 nucleotide sequence: TGTGCCAGCTCGCCCGTTCCTCCGAGTGATAATTCACCCCTCCACTTT. This sequence encodes CASSPVPPSDNSPLHF.

This rearrangement joins TRBV9 to TRBJ1-4, with 9 bases aligning to TRBD1. J gave up 5 bases and V 4 bases, and 6 bases lay outside the gene matches. The CDR3 length is 15 residues. Germline V gene data show CDR1 as SGDLS and CDR2 as YYNGEE. The CDR3 is CASSPHRGLNEKLFF. The DNA of the CDR3 is TGTGCCAGCAGCCCCCACAGGGGGCTGAATGAAAAACTGTTTTTT.

The chain carries TRBV12-3 or TRBV12-4 and TRBJ1-1, with 8 nucleotides matching TRBD1. V was pared by 4 bases and J by 6 bases, with 1 base of the junction left unmatched. The CDR3 contains 12 residues. The CDR3 nucleotides are TGTGCCAGCAGTTCGACAGGGGCTGAAGCTTTCTTT. Protein: CASSSTGAEAFF.

V and J are TRBV6-2 or TRBV6-3 and TRBJ1-1; TRBD1 is a possible D gene (5 bases). This CDR3 region has 17 residues. Germline-derived CDR1 and CDR2 are MNHEY and SVGEGT. V was trimmed by 2 bases and J by 5 bases, leaving 21 bases between them. CDR3 DNA: TGTGCCAGCAGTTACGACATTAGGGCAGGGCTGAGAACTGAAGCTTTCTTT. It codes for CASSYDIRAGLRTEAFF.

This chain connects TRBV7-6 to TRBJ2-7; 7 nucleotides align to TRBD1. The V gene end was trimmed by 1 base and the J gene end by 1 base; junction bases not matched to a gene: 4. CDR3 length: 15 amino acids. CDR1 is SGHVS, CDR2 FNYEAQ, per germline. CDR3 region: CASSLEADRSYEQYF. CDR3 bases: TGTGCCAGCAGCTTAGAGGCGGACAGGTCCTACGAGCAGTACTTC.

This clone was recorded only once. This chain connects TRBV10-1 to TRBJ2-5; D may be TRBD2 (5 bases). V lost 2 bases and J lost 2, with 9 bases in between. Germline V lookup: CDR1 WNHNN, CDR2 SYGVQD (reference sequence). CDR3 length: 14 amino acids. CDR3 amino acids: CASSEGGRQETQYF. The DNA for the CDR3 is TGCGCCAGCAGTGAGGGAGGCAGGCAAGAGACCCAGTACTTC.

J is TRBJ2-1 and V is TRBV3-1 (or the pseudogene TRBV3-2), with 10 bases lining up with TRBD1. The CDR3 is 15 amino acids. V was pared by 1 base and J by 4 bases, with 1 base of the junction left unmatched. Germline CDR1 reads LGHDT; CDR2 reads YNNKEL (reference sequence). The CDR3 loop reads CASSQGQGAYNEQFF. Here the CDR3 DNA reads TGTGCCAGCAGCCAAGGACAGGGGGCTTACAATGAGCAGTTCTTC.

This sequence joins TRBV9 and TRBJ1-2, with D unclear. Germline V lookup: CDR1 SGDLS, CDR2 YYNGEE. Trimming removed 0 bases at V and 3 bases at J, with 12 bases between. This CDR3 contains 15 residues. The CDR3 protein is CASSVVTGGDYGYTF. The CDR3 bases are TGTGCCAGCAGCGTAGTGACCGGCGGGGACTATGGCTACACCTTC.

The chain combines TRBV7-9 with TRBJ1-1, with D possibly being TRBD1 (5 bases). V was cut by 3 bases and J by 0 bases, with 8 bases left in between. This CDR3 has 14 residues. From germline, CDR1 is SEHNR and CDR2 FQNEAQ (reference sequence). The CDR3 DNA is TGTGCCAGCAGCTTGGGGCAGATGAACACTGAAGCTTTCTTT. It codes for CASSLGQMNTEAFF.